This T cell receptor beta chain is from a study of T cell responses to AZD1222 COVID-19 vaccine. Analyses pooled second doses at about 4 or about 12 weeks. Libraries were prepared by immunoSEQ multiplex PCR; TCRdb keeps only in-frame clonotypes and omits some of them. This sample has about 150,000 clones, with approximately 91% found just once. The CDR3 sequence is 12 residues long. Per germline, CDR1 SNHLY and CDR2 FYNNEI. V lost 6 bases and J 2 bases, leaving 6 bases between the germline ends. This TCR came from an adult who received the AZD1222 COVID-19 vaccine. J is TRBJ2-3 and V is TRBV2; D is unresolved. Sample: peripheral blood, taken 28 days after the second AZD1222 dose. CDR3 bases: TGTGCCAGCAGGACGTCCACAGATACGCAGTATTTT. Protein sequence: CASRTSTDTQYF.